The 5 T cell receptor beta chains presented below share a single source sample, sequenced in a study of T cells in Graves' hyperthyroidism and ophthalmopathy. TCR beta CDR3 region amplification was performed from RNA transcripts. In the first-round RT-PCR of the TCR CDR3, the HTBI primer set was used. Using its own MiXCR run on the multiplex PCR reads, TCRdb lists one record per CDR3 protein. The sample contains approximately 500,000 distinct CDR3 sequences, 46% of which appear only once. Specimen: peripheral blood or thyroid tissue (not recorded which). The receptors were sampled from a woman under 30 with Graves' hyperthyroidism.

This clonotype was observed at least ten times. One end of the junction fails to match germline, which may point to a read error. This chain links TRBV7-8 with TRBJ2-7; the D is unclear. Germline CDR1 SGHVS, CDR2 FQNEAQ. The CDR3 contains 12 residues. In DNA, the CDR3 is TGTGCCAGCAGCTTAGCCAATTACGCGCAGTACTTC. It encodes CASSLANYAQYF.

This clonotype was seen a few times. The rearrangement joins TRBV4-3 to TRBJ1-4, with 7 bases aligning to TRBD1. This CDR3 contains 16 residues. The germline CDR1 and CDR2 sequences are LGHNA and YSLEER. Unmatched junction bases numbered 7, after V lost 0 bases and J lost 6 bases. The CDR3 protein is CASSQEPQGVHEKLFF. The CDR3 DNA sequence: TGCGCCAGCAGCCAAGAACCCCAGGGGGTTCATGAAAAACTGTTTTTT.

Only one count was recorded for this clonotype. This chain joins TRBV20-1 and TRBJ1-5; no reliable D call. The length of the CDR3 is 11 residues. V dropped 7 bases and J dropped 0 bases, with 4 bases sitting between them. Germline assignment: CDR1 DFQATT and CDR2 SNEGSKA (reference sequence). For the CDR3, the DNA is TGCAGTGTTTTTAGCAATCAGCCCCAGCATTTT. Protein: CSVFSNQPQHF.

This chain links TRBV6-6 with TRBJ1-2; D is undetermined. The germline CDR1 and CDR2 sequences are MNHNY and SVGAGI (reference sequence). The CDR3 has 14 residues. V was cut by 5 bases and J by 5 bases, with 15 bases left in between. CDR3 amino acids: CASSDFGRSYGYTF. The CDR3 DNA sequence: TGTGCCAGCAGTGATTTTGGCCGGTCTTATGGCTACACCTTC.

The chain couples TRBV7-6 to TRBJ2-7, with no clear D. Germline V gene sequence: CDR1 SGHVS, CDR2 FNYEAQ. V lost 0 bases and J lost 3, with 6 bases in between. This CDR3 is 13 amino acids long. CDR3 residues: CASSLAPRYEQYF. Written as DNA, the CDR3 is TGTGCCAGCAGCTTAGCCCCCCGCTACGAGCAGTACTTC.